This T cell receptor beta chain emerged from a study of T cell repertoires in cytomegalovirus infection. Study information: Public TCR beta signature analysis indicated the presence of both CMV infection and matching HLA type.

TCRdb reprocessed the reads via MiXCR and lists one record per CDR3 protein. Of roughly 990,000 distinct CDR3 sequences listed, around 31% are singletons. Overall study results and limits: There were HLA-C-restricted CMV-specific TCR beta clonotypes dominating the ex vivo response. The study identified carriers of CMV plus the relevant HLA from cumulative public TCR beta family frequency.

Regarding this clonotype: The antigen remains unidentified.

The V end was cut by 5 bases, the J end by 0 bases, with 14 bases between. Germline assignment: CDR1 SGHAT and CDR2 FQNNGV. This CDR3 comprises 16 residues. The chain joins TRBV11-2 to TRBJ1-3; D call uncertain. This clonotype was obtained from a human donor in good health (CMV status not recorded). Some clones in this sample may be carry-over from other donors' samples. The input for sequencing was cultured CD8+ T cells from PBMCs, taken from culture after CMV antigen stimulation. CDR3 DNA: TGTGCCAGCAGCCCTGAGGCACGCTACTCTGGAAACACCATATATTTT. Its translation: CASSPEARYSGNTIYF.